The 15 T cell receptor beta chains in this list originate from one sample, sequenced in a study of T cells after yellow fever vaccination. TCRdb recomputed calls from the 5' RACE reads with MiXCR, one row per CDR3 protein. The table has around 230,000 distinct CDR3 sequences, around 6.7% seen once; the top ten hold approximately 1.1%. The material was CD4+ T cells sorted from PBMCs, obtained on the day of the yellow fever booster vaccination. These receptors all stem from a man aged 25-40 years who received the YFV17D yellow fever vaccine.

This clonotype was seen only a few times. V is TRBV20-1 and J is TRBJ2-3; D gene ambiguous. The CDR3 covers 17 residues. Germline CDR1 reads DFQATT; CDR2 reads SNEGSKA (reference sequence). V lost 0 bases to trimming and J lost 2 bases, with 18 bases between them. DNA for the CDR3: TGCAGTGCTAGAGATCCTACGGGCCACCAGGACACAGATACGCAGTATTTT. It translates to CSARDPTGHQDTDTQYF.

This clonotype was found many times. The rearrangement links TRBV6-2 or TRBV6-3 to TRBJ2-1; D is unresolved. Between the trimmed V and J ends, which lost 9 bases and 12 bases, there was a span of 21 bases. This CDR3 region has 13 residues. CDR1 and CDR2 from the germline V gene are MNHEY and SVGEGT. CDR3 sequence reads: CARTPGKPQTQFF. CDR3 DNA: TGTGCCAGAACGCCCGGAAAACCTCAGACGCAGTTCTTC.

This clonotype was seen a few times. CDR3 DNA: TGTGCCAGCTCACCGGGGAACACTGAAGCTTTCTTT. It encodes CASSPGNTEAFF. The chain employs TRBV18 and TRBJ1-1; D is unclear. Germline V gene sequence: CDR1 KGHSH, CDR2 LQKENI. Trimming removed 3 bases from V and 1 base from J, with 3 bases in between. The CDR3 is 12 amino acids.

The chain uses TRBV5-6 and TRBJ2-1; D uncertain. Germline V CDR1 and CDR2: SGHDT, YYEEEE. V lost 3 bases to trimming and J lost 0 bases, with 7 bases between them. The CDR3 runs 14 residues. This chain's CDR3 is CASSYPSSYNEQFF. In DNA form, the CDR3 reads TGTGCCAGCAGCTACCCGAGCTCCTACAATGAGCAGTTCTTC.

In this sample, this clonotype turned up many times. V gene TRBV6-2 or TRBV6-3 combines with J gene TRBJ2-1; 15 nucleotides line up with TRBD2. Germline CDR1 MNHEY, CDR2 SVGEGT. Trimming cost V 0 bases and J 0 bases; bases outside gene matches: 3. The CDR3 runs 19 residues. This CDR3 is CASSYSGLAGGRSYNEQFF. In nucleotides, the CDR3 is TGTGCCAGCAGTTACTCGGGACTAGCGGGAGGTCGCTCCTACAATGAGCAGTTCTTC.

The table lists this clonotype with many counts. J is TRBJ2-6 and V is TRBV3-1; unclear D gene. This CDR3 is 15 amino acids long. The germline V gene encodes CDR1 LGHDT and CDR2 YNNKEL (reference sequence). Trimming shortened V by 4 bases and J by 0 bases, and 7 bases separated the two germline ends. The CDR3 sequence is CASSPAHSGANVLTF. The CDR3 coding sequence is TGTGCCAGCAGCCCCGCCCACTCTGGGGCCAACGTCCTGACTTTC.

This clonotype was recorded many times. The CDR3 here is CASSRRGTTKDNEQFF. The CDR3 bases are TGTGCCAGCTCCCGGAGGGGGACTACGAAAGACAATGAGCAGTTCTTC. The rearrangement joins TRBV27 to TRBJ2-1, with a possible D match to TRBD2 (7 bases). The V gene's germline CDR1 is MNHEY and CDR2 SMNVEV (reference sequence). V lost 8 bases, J lost 5 bases, and 22 bases lay in between. The CDR3 is made up of 16 amino acids.

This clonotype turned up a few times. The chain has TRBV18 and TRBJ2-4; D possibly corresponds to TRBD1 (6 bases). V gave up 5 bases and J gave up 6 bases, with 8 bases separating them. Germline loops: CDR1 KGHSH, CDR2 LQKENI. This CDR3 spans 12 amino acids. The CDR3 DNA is TGTGCCAGCTCATCGGACAGAAACATTCAGTACTTC. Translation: CASSSDRNIQYF.

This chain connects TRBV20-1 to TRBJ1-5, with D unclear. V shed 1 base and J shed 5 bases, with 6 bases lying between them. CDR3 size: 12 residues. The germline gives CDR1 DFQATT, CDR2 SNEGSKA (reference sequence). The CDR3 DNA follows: TGCAGTGCTAGAGGGTTGGATCAGCCCCAGCATTTT. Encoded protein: CSARGLDQPQHF.

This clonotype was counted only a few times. CDR3 DNA sequence: TGTGCCAGCAGATATACTAGCGGGAAGCAGTACTTC. Translating gives CASRYTSGKQYF. This chain links TRBV7-2 with TRBJ2-7; 10 positions agree with TRBD2. The CDR3 extends over 12 amino acids. V lost 6 bases, J lost 8 bases, and 4 bases stayed unmatched. Germline V gene sequence: CDR1 SGHTA, CDR2 FQGNSA.

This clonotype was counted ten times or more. CDR3 sequence reads: CSARWGTGTDTQYF. The CDR3 coding sequence is TGCAGTGCTAGGTGGGGGACCGGCACAGATACGCAGTATTTT. J is TRBJ2-3 and V is TRBV20-1; D tentatively fits TRBD1 or TRBD2 (5 bases each). The CDR3 contains 14 residues. Germline CDR1 DFQATT, CDR2 SNEGSKA (reference sequence). Trimming cost V 3 bases and J 1 base, with 11 bases left between them.

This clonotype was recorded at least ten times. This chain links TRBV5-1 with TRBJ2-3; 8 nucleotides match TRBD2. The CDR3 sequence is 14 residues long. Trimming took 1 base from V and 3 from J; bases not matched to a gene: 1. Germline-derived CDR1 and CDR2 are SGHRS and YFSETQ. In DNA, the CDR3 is TGCGCCAGCAGCTTGTCTAGCGGGACAGATACGCAGTATTTT. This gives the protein CASSLSSGTDTQYF. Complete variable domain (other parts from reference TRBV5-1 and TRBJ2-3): KAGVTQTPRYLIKTRGQQVTLSCSPISGHRSVSWYQQTPGQGLQFLFEYFSETQRNKGNFPGRFSGRQFSNSRSEMNVSTLELGDSALYLCASSLSSGTDTQYFGPGTRLTVL.

For the CDR3, the DNA is TGCAGTGCTAGCGGGAGGGCTGGGGAGCAGTTCTTC. This codes for CSASGRAGEQFF. J is TRBJ2-1 and V is TRBV20-1; 8 nucleotides match TRBD2. The germline CDR1 and CDR2 sequences are DFQATT and SNEGSKA (reference sequence). The CDR3 has 12 residues. J lost 10 bases, V lost 3 bases, and 5 bases had no gene match.

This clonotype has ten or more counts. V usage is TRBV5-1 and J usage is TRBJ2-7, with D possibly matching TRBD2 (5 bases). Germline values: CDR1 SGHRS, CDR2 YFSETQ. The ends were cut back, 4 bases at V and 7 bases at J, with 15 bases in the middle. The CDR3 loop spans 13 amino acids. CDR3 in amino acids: CASSDELGWEQYF. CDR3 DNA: TGCGCCAGCAGCGATGAACTAGGGTGGGAGCAGTACTTC.

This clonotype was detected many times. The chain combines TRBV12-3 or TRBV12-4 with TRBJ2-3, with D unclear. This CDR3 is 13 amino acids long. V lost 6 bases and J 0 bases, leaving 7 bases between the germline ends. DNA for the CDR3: TGTGCCAGCAGCAAGAGGAGCACAGATACGCAGTATTTT. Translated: CASSKRSTDTQYF.